This TCR beta chain was recorded in a study of cytomegalovirus exposure and HLA in healthy donors. The study ran its PCR with 60 Vbeta and 13 Jbeta primers. TCRdb's table, derived via immunoSEQ multiplex PCR, lists solely in-frame clones and lacks some. This repertoire includes approximately 60,000 clones. As regards this clone: The antigen is undetermined.

Study-wide results and caveats: Across HLA loci, a later analysis found differing TCR association rates, with DRB1 most and HLA-C fewest. Cytomegalovirus association was assigned to approximately 160 TCR beta chains. Reports indicate that TCR beta sequences accurately predicted the HLA-A and HLA-B alleles of most subjects.

Input material: PBMCs. This clonotype originated in a man aged 25 to 40 in good health and CMV-seropositive.

This CDR3 is CASSPGRGEGETQYF. The DNA for the CDR3 is TGCGCCAGCAGCCCGGGTCGGGGGGAAGGTGAGACCCAGTACTTC. The chain joins TRBV5-1 to TRBJ2-5, with TRBD2 identical over 7 bases. CDR1 SGHRS and CDR2 YFSETQ come from the germline V gene. CDR3 length: 15 amino acids. J lost 5 bases, V lost 4 bases, and 11 bases had no gene match.